This entry lists 8 T cell receptor beta chains sequenced from one sample in a study of blood T cell repertoires in COVID-19. The protocol was immunoSEQ multiplex PCR, while the TCRdb copy is restricted to in-frame clones and leaves out a portion. In the table there are some 390,000 clones, about 90% of which are singletons. The sample was PBMCs or T cells enriched from blood (not recorded which). The receptor source for this set is a woman between 25 and 40 years old who had recovered from COVID-19.

The chain is built from TRBV19 and TRBJ2-2; no reliable D call. The CDR3 consists of 14 residues. V was trimmed by 6 bases and J by 4 bases, leaving 12 bases between them. Germline CDR1 and CDR2: LNHDA and SQIVND (reference sequence). The CDR3 sequence is CASRPGPGTGELFF. The CDR3 DNA reads as TGTGCCAGTAGACCCGGCCCGGGCACCGGGGAGCTGTTTTTT.

The chain employs TRBV5-4 and TRBJ1-2; 7 bases align to TRBD1. The CDR3 totals 13 residues. Per germline, CDR1 SGHNT and CDR2 YYREEE (reference sequence). The junction had 8 bases not matched to a gene; V was cut back by 7 bases and J by 5 bases. CDR3 sequence reads: CASRPRGQYGYTF. The CDR3 nucleotides are TGTGCCAGCCGCCCAAGGGGACAGTATGGCTACACCTTC.

The CDR3 DNA is TGTGCCAGCAGCTCCCGTGGGCTCGATCAGCCCCAGCATTTT. Encoded protein: CASSSRGLDQPQHF. This chain joins TRBV3-1 (or the pseudogene TRBV3-2) and TRBJ1-5; D unresolved. The germline V and J ends were trimmed by 5 bases and 5 bases, with 13 bases remaining between them. Germline CDR1 LGHDT, CDR2 YNNKEL (reference sequence). CDR3 length: 14 amino acids.

The V gene is TRBV5-1, the J gene TRBJ1-1; D is possibly TRBD1 (6 bases). This CDR3 has 15 amino acids. V lost 5 bases to trimming and J lost 0 bases, with 14 bases between them. Germline V CDR1 and CDR2: SGHRS, YFSETQ. DNA of the CDR3: TGCGCCAGCAGTTTGAGGACAGAGATGAACACTGAAGCTTTCTTT. This gives the protein CASSLRTEMNTEAFF.

Concerning this clone itself: This could be a read error, since a much larger clone is one nucleotide away. The rearrangement uses TRBV6-5 and TRBJ1-1, with TRBD1 matching over 11 bases. Germline CDR1 and CDR2: MNHEY and SVGAGI. The CDR3 has 14 amino acids. The V and J ends lost 2 bases and 4 bases, in that order; junction bases with no gene match: 0. DNA of the CDR3: TGTGCCAGCAGTTACGGGACAGGGGGCACTGAAGCTTTCTTT. It codes for CASSYGTGGTEAFF.

The rearrangement uses TRBV2 and TRBJ2-1, with D possibly TRBD1 on 6 matching bases. Trimming stripped 10 bases from V and 2 bases from J, with 15 bases between. CDR3 length: 14 residues. Per germline, CDR1 SNHLY and CDR2 FYNNEI. The CDR3 loop is CATSGGLAYNEQFF. Here the CDR3 DNA reads TGTGCCACCTCTGGGGGCCTAGCCTACAATGAGCAGTTCTTC.

This clone was counted a single time. The chain uses TRBV9 and TRBJ1-1, with D perhaps matching TRBD1 (5 bases). The V end was cut by 3 bases, the J end by 0 bases, with 12 bases between. The CDR3 totals 15 residues. Germline V gene data show CDR1 as SGDLS and CDR2 as YYNGEE. For the CDR3, the DNA is TGTGCCAGCAGCGAATCTCCAGGGATGAACACTGAAGCTTTCTTT. It translates to CASSESPGMNTEAFF.

The CDR3 sequence is CASSTLAGVFNEQFF. The CDR3 DNA sequence: TGTGCCAGCAGCACCCTAGCGGGAGTGTTCAATGAGCAGTTCTTC. V is TRBV11-2 and J is TRBJ2-1; 10 bases match TRBD2. Germline V lookup: CDR1 SGHAT, CDR2 FQNNGV. The CDR3 has 15 residues. V shed 5 bases, J shed 6 bases, and the junction held 7 bases outside the gene matches.